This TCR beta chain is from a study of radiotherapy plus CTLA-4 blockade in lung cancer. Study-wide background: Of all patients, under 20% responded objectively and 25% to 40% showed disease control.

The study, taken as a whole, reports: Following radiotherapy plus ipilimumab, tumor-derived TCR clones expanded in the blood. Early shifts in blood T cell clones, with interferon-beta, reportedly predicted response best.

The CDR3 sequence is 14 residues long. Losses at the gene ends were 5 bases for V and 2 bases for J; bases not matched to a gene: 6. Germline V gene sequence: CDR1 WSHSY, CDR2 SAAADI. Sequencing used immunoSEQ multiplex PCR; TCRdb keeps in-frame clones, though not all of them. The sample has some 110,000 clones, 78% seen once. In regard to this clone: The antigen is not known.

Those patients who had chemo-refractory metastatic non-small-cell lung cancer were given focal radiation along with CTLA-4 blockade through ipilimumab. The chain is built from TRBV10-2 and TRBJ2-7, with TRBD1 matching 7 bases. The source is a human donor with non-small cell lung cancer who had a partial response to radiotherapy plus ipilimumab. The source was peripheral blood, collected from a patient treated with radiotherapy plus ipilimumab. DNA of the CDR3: TGCGCCAGCAGTCGGGACAGAACTACCTACGAGCAGTACGTC. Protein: CASSRDRTTYEQYV.